Following are 29 T cell receptor beta chains from one sample sequenced in a study of breast tumors, draining lymph nodes, adjacent tissues. Samples came from axillary lymph nodes draining the breast cancer. Via MiXCR, TCRdb re-called the multiplex PCR reads, giving one row per CDR3 protein. The data contain about 150,000 distinct CDR3 sequences, about 22% of them singletons. The source material was axillary lymph node tissue. These receptors were obtained from a female donor with breast cancer. Some clones in this sample may be carry-over from other donors' samples.

This clonotype has ten or more counts. The J gene is TRBJ2-3, the V gene TRBV4-2; D might be TRBD1 (5 bases). Germline V gene lookup returns CDR1 LGHNA and CDR2 YNFKEQ. Trimming pared 0 bases from V and 0 bases from J, leaving 13 bases between. The CDR3 is 17 amino acids. Here the CDR3 reads CASSQDFAGKSTDTQYF. In nucleotides, the CDR3 is TGTGCCAGCAGCCAAGATTTTGCAGGGAAGAGCACAGATACGCAGTATTTT.

This rearrangement joins TRBV14 to TRBJ2-1, with TRBD2 matching over 14 bases. The ends lost 2 bases at V and 0 bases at J; junction bases unmatched: 9. This CDR3 region has 20 residues. Germline V CDR1 and CDR2: SGHDN, FVKESK. DNA for the CDR3: TGTGCCAGCAGCCAAAGGGTGACTAGCGGGAGGGAAAGCTCCTACAATGAGCAGTTCTTC. Amino acids: CASSQRVTSGRESSYNEQFF.

This clonotype was counted ten times or more. The chain employs TRBV4-1 and TRBJ1-4; D gene ambiguous. The germline V gene has CDR1 MGHRA and CDR2 YSYEKL. The CDR3 is 14 residues long. V was trimmed by 2 bases and J by 7 bases, leaving 11 bases between them. CDR3 sequence reads: CASSQSPIGEKLFF. The CDR3 DNA sequence: TGCGCCAGCAGCCAATCACCCATTGGTGAAAAACTGTTTTTT.

This clonotype was seen many times. The chain has TRBV5-6 and TRBJ2-7, with TRBD2 matching over 8 bases. The trim removed 3 bases at V and 3 bases at J, leaving 5 bases unmatched. Germline V gene sequence: CDR1 SGHDT, CDR2 YYEEEE. This CDR3 is 14 amino acids long. The DNA for the CDR3 is TGTGCCAGCAGCTGGGGGACTAGACTCTACGAGCAGTACTTC. Protein product: CASSWGTRLYEQYF.

This clonotype was detected many times. This rearrangement joins TRBV19 to TRBJ2-7; 8 bases line up with TRBD1. Losses at the gene ends were 5 bases for V and 5 bases for J; bases not matched to a gene: 8. The CDR3 has 14 amino acids. Germline CDR1 LNHDA, CDR2 SQIVND (reference sequence). CDR3 amino acids: CASSGGQVGHEQYF. The CDR3 DNA sequence: TGTGCCAGTAGTGGGGGACAGGTAGGACACGAGCAGTACTTC.

As concerns this clonotype: A much larger clone differs by one base, so this may be a read error. The chain couples TRBV6-5 to TRBJ2-5; 9 nucleotides agree with TRBD2. CDR3 length equals 18 residues. The germline V gene encodes CDR1 MNHEY and CDR2 SVGAGI. Trimming took 0 bases from V and 1 from J; bases not matched to a gene: 9. CDR3 sequence (DNA): TGTGCCAGCAGTTACTCGATGGGGAGCGGGGGGTTCCAAGAGACCCAGTACTTC. The encoded protein is CASSYSMGSGGFQETQYF.

This clonotype was recorded at least ten times. The chain combines TRBV5-6 with TRBJ2-1; TRBD2 aligns across 9 bases. Germline V lookup: CDR1 SGHDT, CDR2 YYEEEE. The CDR3 has 16 amino acids. The J segment lost 6 bases and the V segment lost 1 base, leaving 8 bases of the junction unmatched. The CDR3: CASSLFGLAIFNEQFF. CDR3 nucleotides: TGTGCCAGCAGCTTGTTCGGACTAGCGATTTTCAATGAGCAGTTCTTC. Full variable domain (outside the CDR3, taken from reference TRBV5-6 and TRBJ2-1): DAGVTQSPTHLIKTRGQQVTLRCSPKSGHDTVSWYQQALGQGPQFIFQYYEEEERQRGNFPDRFSGHQFPNYSSELNVNALLLGDSALYLCASSLFGLAIFNEQFFGPGTRLTVL.

On this clonotype: Since a much larger clone is just one base distant, this may be a read error. The final CDR3 position lacks the conserved phenylalanine or tryptophan, pointing to a likely read error. The CDR3 bases are TGTGCCAGCAGTGACACGAGGACTAGCGGCGAGCAGTACCTC. Translated, it gives CASSDTRTSGEQYL. The V call is TRBV2, the J call TRBJ2-7; the match to TRBD2 covers 10 bases. CDR1 and CDR2 from the germline V gene are SNHLY and FYNNEI. The V and J ends lost 3 bases and 6 bases, in that order; junction bases with no gene match: 5. This CDR3 region has 14 residues.

This clonotype was seen ten or more times. The chain joins TRBV29-1 to TRBJ2-5, with unresolved D. Trimming pared 6 bases from V and 5 bases from J, leaving 10 bases between. CDR3 length: 11 residues. The germline CDR1 and CDR2 sequences are SQVTM and ANQGSEA. In DNA form, the CDR3 reads TGCAGCGTGGTGGGCTTTGAGACCCAGTACTTC. Translated, it gives CSVVGFETQYF.

This clonotype was picked up many times. V is TRBV15 and J is TRBJ2-3; no reliable D call. In germline, CDR1 is LNHNV, CDR2 YYDKDF (reference sequence). This CDR3 comprises 14 residues. Trimming took off 1 base at V and 2 bases at J, with 7 bases between the two ends. The CDR3: CATSRVRYTDTQYF. The CDR3 region has the DNA TGTGCCACCAGCAGAGTACGGTACACAGATACGCAGTATTTT.

This clonotype was counted many times. This chain uses TRBV10-3 with TRBJ2-2; 10 bases are shared with TRBD1. The junction had 4 bases not matched to a gene; V was cut back by 0 bases and J by 6 bases. CDR3 length: 16 amino acids. The germline V gene encodes CDR1 ENHRY and CDR2 SYGVKD. The CDR3 sequence: CAISESIGQGAGELFF. The CDR3, as DNA: TGTGCCATCAGTGAGTCGATAGGACAGGGGGCCGGGGAGCTGTTTTTT.

The sample holds many counts of this clonotype. CDR3 in DNA: TGTGCCAGCAGCTTAGTGGCAGGCTCTGGAAACACCATATATTTT. It yields the protein CASSLVAGSGNTIYF. The chain joins TRBV7-8 to TRBJ1-3; D is unclear. Germline loops: CDR1 SGHVS, CDR2 FQNEAQ. The CDR3 is made up of 15 amino acids. V lost 1 base to trimming and J lost 0 bases, with 7 bases between them.

A note on this clonotype: A much larger clone differs by one base, so this may be a read error. The chain employs TRBV7-2 and TRBJ2-3; D not resolved. The germline V and J ends were trimmed by 5 bases and 5 bases, with 17 bases remaining between them. Germline CDR1 and CDR2: SGHTA and FQGNSA. This CDR3 spans 15 amino acids. This CDR3 reads CASSGRPSLGDTQYF. CDR3 sequence (DNA): TGTGCCAGCAGCGGACGACCCTCGTTAGGAGATACGCAGTATTTT.

Details on this clonotype: This clone may be a read error of a much larger clone one base away. This chain links TRBV7-6 with TRBJ1-3, with D maybe TRBD1 (6 bases). V shed 4 bases and J shed 6 bases, with 13 bases lying between them. Per the germline V gene, CDR1 is SGHVS and CDR2 is FNYEAQ. The CDR3 runs to 14 residues. The CDR3 DNA reads as TGTGCCAGCAGCTCACTGGGACACGAAAACACCATATATTTT. This codes for CASSSLGHENTIYF.

This clonotype was seen repeatedly, ten times or more. The chain employs TRBV7-3 and TRBJ1-6; no clear D gene. This CDR3 is 13 amino acids long. Trimming shortened V by 2 bases and J by 7 bases, and 6 bases separated the two germline ends. Germline V lookup: CDR1 SGHTA, CDR2 FQGTGA. CDR3 sequence: CASSLEWNSPLHF. DNA for the CDR3: TGTGCCAGCAGCTTAGAGTGGAATTCACCCCTCCACTTT. The full variable domain, its missing parts supplied by reference TRBV7-3 and TRBJ1-6, is GAGVSQTPSNKVTEKGKYVELRCDPISGHTALYWYRQSLGQGPEFLIYFQGTGAADDSGLPNDRFFAVRPEGSVSTLKIQRTERGDSAVYLCASSLEWNSPLHFGNGTRLTVT.

The rearrangement joins TRBV11-2 to TRBJ2-2; no clear D. The CDR3 is 18 amino acids. Trimming removed 3 bases from V and 5 bases from J, with 22 bases in between. The germline CDR1 and CDR2 sequences are SGHAT and FQNNGV. The CDR3 sequence is CASSFVPAVTPDTGELFF. The DNA of the CDR3 is TGTGCCAGCAGCTTCGTCCCGGCGGTCACTCCGGATACCGGGGAGCTGTTTTTT.

This clonotype showed up many times. This sequence joins TRBV27 and TRBJ2-7; 9 bases agree with TRBD1. The CDR3 contains 15 residues. J lost 3 bases, V lost 3 bases, and 6 bases had no gene match. Per germline, CDR1 MNHEY and CDR2 SMNVEV (reference sequence). CDR3 nucleotide sequence: TGTGCCAGCAGTTTGCGGGACAGGGCCGTCTACGAGCAGTACTTC. Its translation: CASSLRDRAVYEQYF.

This clonotype was seen ten or more times. The chain carries TRBV28 and TRBJ2-5; the D gene could be TRBD1 or TRBD2 (5 bases each). This CDR3 has 15 residues. Germline-derived CDR1 and CDR2 are MDHEN and SYDVKM. Trimming stripped 4 bases from V and 5 bases from J, with 17 bases between. In nucleotides, the CDR3 is TGTGCCAGCAGTTGGGTGGGGGTTAAGGGGGAGACCCAGTACTTC. The encoded protein is CASSWVGVKGETQYF.

This clonotype showed up many times. This chain joins TRBV11-3 and TRBJ2-1; 10 bases are a match to TRBD2. The CDR3 loop spans 16 amino acids. With V trimmed by 2 bases and J by 0 bases, 1 base remained unmatched. Germline V gene data show CDR1 as SGHNT and CDR2 as YENEEA. CDR3 DNA: TGTGCCAGCAGCTTATTAGCGGGGGGCTCCTACAATGAGCAGTTCTTC. Translated: CASSLLAGGSYNEQFF.

This clonotype was seen repeatedly, ten times or more. V usage is TRBV12-3 or TRBV12-4 and J usage is TRBJ1-2; D gene unclear. The CDR3 has 12 residues. V gave up 7 bases and J gave up 6 bases, with 12 bases separating them. The CDR3 protein is CASTRTRDGYTF. The CDR3 DNA follows: TGTGCCAGCACCCGGACGAGGGATGGCTACACCTTC.

This clonotype was recorded at least ten times. The chain has TRBV7-3 and TRBJ2-3; no clear D gene. CDR1 and CDR2 from the germline V gene are SGHTA and FQGTGA. V lost 4 bases to trimming and J lost 2 bases, with 7 bases between them. The CDR3 is 13 residues long. The CDR3 DNA reads as TGTGCCAGCAGCTGGGTTCTCACAGATACGCAGTATTTT. Protein: CASSWVLTDTQYF.

Comment on this clonotype: This clone may be a read error of a much larger clone one base away. The chain couples TRBV18 to TRBJ2-7; D ambiguous. This CDR3 spans 14 amino acids. CDR1 is KGHSH and CDR2 is LQKENI in the germline V gene. The CDR3 spells CASSPTGSPYGQYF. Here the CDR3 DNA reads TGTGCCAGCTCACCGACGGGTTCTCCCTACGGGCAGTACTTC.

This clonotype was picked up many times. This rearrangement joins TRBV28 to TRBJ2-3, with 10 bases that match TRBD2. Looked up from germline, CDR1 is MDHEN and CDR2 is SYDVKM. The CDR3 sequence is 15 residues long. V was clipped by 5 bases and J by 4 bases; unmatched bases: 6. Here the CDR3 DNA reads TGTGCCAGCAGTGTCCAGCGGGAGGGAGCAGATACGCAGTATTTT. Translation gives CASSVQREGADTQYF.

The table lists this clonotype with many counts. This chain uses TRBV29-1 with TRBJ2-2; TRBD1 agrees at 11 bases. This CDR3 has 15 residues. V shed 4 bases and J 3 bases; nucleotides not matched to a gene: 4. The germline CDR1 and CDR2 sequences are SQVTM and ANQGSEA. CDR3 region: CSVVDRGRDTGELFF. Here the CDR3 DNA reads TGCAGCGTTGTGGACAGGGGGCGCGACACCGGGGAGCTGTTTTTT.

This rearrangement joins TRBV5-4 to TRBJ2-7; tentative D call: TRBD1 (6 bases). Germline V gene data show CDR1 as SGHNT and CDR2 as YYREEE (reference sequence). The CDR3 totals 11 residues. V lost 5 bases to trimming and J lost 7 bases, with 10 bases between them. CDR3 nucleotides: TGTGCCAGCAGGCAGGGGATTGAGCAGTACTTC. Protein sequence: CASRQGIEQYF. The complete variable domain, with remaining parts taken from reference TRBV5-4 and TRBJ2-7, reads ETGVTQSPTHLIKTRGQQVTLRCSSQSGHNTVSWYQQALGQGPQFIFQYYREEENGRGNFPPRFSGLQFPNYSSELNVNALELDDSALYLCASRQGIEQYFGPGTRLTVT.

In this sample, this clonotype turned up many times. V gene TRBV7-8 combines with J gene TRBJ2-4; no reliable D call. V lost 2 bases and J 0 bases, leaving 5 bases between the germline ends. The CDR3 covers 14 residues. CDR1 SGHVS and CDR2 FQNEAQ come from the germline V gene. For the CDR3, the DNA is TGTGCCAGCAGCTTATCACTAGCCAAAAACATTCAGTACTTC. Translation: CASSLSLAKNIQYF.

Ten or more counts support this clonotype. The J gene is TRBJ2-1, the V gene TRBV6-1; either TRBD1 or TRBD2 may supply D (5 bases each). This CDR3 comprises 13 residues. The germline V and J ends were trimmed by 7 bases and 8 bases, with 15 bases remaining between them. Germline CDR1 reads MNHNS; CDR2 reads SASEGT. The CDR3 loop is CASTGHGLDEQFF. The CDR3 region has the DNA TGTGCCAGCACAGGACACGGACTTGATGAGCAGTTCTTC.

This rearrangement joins TRBV7-2 to TRBJ2-4; D not certain. V was trimmed by 5 bases and J by 3 bases, leaving 14 bases between them. This CDR3 region has 15 residues. Germline values: CDR1 SGHTA, CDR2 FQGNSA. The DNA for the CDR3 is TGTGCCAGCAGCCCTATTGGGGAAGTCAAAAACATTCAGTACTTC. Translating gives CASSPIGEVKNIQYF.

As to this clonotype: A single base separates this from a much larger clone, so it may be a read error. V usage is TRBV19 and J usage is TRBJ1-2; D is possibly TRBD1 (6 bases). CDR1 is LNHDA and CDR2 is SQIVND in the germline V gene (reference sequence). The CDR3 spans 11 residues. The V and J ends lost 11 bases and 8 bases respectively, with 15 bases between them. The CDR3, as DNA: TGTGCCGGTACCAGGGGCAAGGGCTACACCTTC. Its protein product is CAGTRGKGYTF.